These T cell receptor beta chains were read from a single sample in a study of blood T cell repertoires in COVID-19. Using immunoSEQ multiplex PCR, the repertoire was profiled, and TCRdb retains in-frame clones only, with some absent. There are tens of thousands of clones in the sample; approximately 85% occur only once, and just over 5% lies in the top ten. Sequencing used peripheral blood. The source of these receptors is a man of 80 years or more with acute or convalescent COVID-19. The CDR3 runs from the conserved cysteine through the conserved F or W. Fields, in order: V gene, J gene, D gene, clone size, CDR3 DNA, CDR3 protein. The D gene is left open where the match is weak. Not every row has a clone size; where given, it reads once, few, many or a size class.

V: TRBV12-2; J: TRBJ1-1; D: -; size: many; DNA: TGTGCAAGTCGCTTAGACCGAGAGGGTCCTGAAGCTTTCTTT; CDR3: CASRLDREGPEAFF
V: TRBV28; J: TRBJ1-2; D: TRBD1; size: -; DNA: TGTGCCAGCAGTTTCGGGACAGGGGCCGGCTATGGCTACACCTTC; CDR3: CASSFGTGAGYGYTF
V: TRBV29-1; J: TRBJ2-5; D: -; size: -; DNA: TGCAGCGTTGACGCCAGGGGCGTCGGAATGGGGACCCAGTACTTC; CDR3: CSVDARGVGMGTQYF
V: TRBV28; J: TRBJ2-2; D: -; size: -; DNA: TGTGCCAGCAGTTTAGCGATCACCGGGGAGCTGTTTTTT; CDR3: CASSLAITGELFF
V: TRBV9; J: TRBJ2-3; D: TRBD2; size: -; DNA: TGTGCCAGCAGCGCCGAGGGGACTAGCGGGAGTTGGGATACGCAGTATTTT; CDR3: CASSAEGTSGSWDTQYF
V: TRBV5-4; J: TRBJ1-1; D: -; size: few; DNA: TGTGCCAGCAGCTCTACAAAGGGCCGGGGAACTGAAGCTTTCTTT; CDR3: CASSSTKGRGTEAFF
V: TRBV5-1; J: TRBJ2-1; D: TRBD1; size: -; DNA: TGCGCCAGCAGTGACGGACAGGGCCTCTCCTACAATGAGCAGTTCTTC; CDR3: CASSDGQGLSYNEQFF
V: TRBV7-6; J: TRBJ2-3; D: TRBD1; size: -; DNA: TGTGCCAGCAGCTTCGGGACAGGGCGCTCTAGCACAGATACGCAGTATTTT; CDR3: CASSFGTGRSSTDTQYF
V: TRBV19; J: TRBJ2-2; D: TRBD1; size: -; DNA: TGTGCCAGTAGTATATTCTCGAACAGGGGAACCGGGGAGCTGTTTTTT; CDR3: CASSIFSNRGTGELFF
V: TRBV21-1; J: TRBJ2-7; D: -; size: -; DNA: TGTGCCAGCAGCCGGGAAATGACAGGAAAGTTTTACGAGCAGTACTTC; CDR3: CASSREMTGKFYEQYF
V: TRBV11-3; J: TRBJ2-7; D: -; size: -; DNA: TGTGCCAGCAGCTTAGACAGGGGACGGCAGTACTTC; CDR3: CASSLDRGRQYF
V: TRBV3-1/TRBV3-2; J: TRBJ2-1; D: -; size: -; DNA: TGTGCCAGCAGCCCCCAGGGCGGCCGTTCCTACAATGAGCAGTTCTTC; CDR3: CASSPQGGRSYNEQFF
V: TRBV5-1; J: TRBJ2-2; D: -; size: few; DNA: TGCGCCAGCAGCTTGGCCTATGTACAGGTGGGGCCCGGGGAGCTGTTTTTT; CDR3: CASSLAYVQVGPGELFF
V: TRBV28; J: TRBJ2-7; D: -; size: -; DNA: TGTGCCAGCAGTTTATTTGGGACTGAGGACTACGAGCAGTACTTC; CDR3: CASSLFGTEDYEQYF
V: TRBV2; J: TRBJ2-5; D: TRBD2; size: -; DNA: TGTGCCAGCAGTTTGACTAGCGGGGGGCAAGAGACCCAGTACTTC; CDR3: CASSLTSGGQETQYF
V: TRBV5-4; J: TRBJ2-1; D: -; size: -; DNA: TGTGCCAGCAGCTCCTCGACTGATTTATTCTACAATGAGCAGTTCTTC; CDR3: CASSSSTDLFYNEQFF
V: TRBV5-4; J: TRBJ2-3; D: TRBD2; size: -; DNA: TGTGCCAGCAGTTACTCAGGACTAGCGGGAGTGACAGATACGCAGTATTTT; CDR3: CASSYSGLAGVTDTQYF
V: TRBV7-8; J: TRBJ2-7; D: TRBD1; size: -; DNA: TGTGCCAGCAGCGAGCCCACCGGGACAGGGACCTCCTACGAGCAGTACTTC; CDR3: CASSEPTGTGTSYEQYF
V: TRBV11-3; J: TRBJ1-3; D: -; size: -; DNA: TGTGCCAGCAGCCCCAGCCGGCGGGGAAACACCATATATTTT; CDR3: CASSPSRRGNTIYF
V: TRBV5-6; J: TRBJ1-2; D: TRBD1; size: -; DNA: TGTGCCAGCAGCCCGGGACAGGACTATGGCTACACCTTC; CDR3: CASSPGQDYGYTF
V: TRBV7-2; J: TRBJ2-2; D: TRBD1; size: -; DNA: TGTGCCAGCAGCTTATATGGTCAGGGGGCCGGGGAGCTGTTTTTT; CDR3: CASSLYGQGAGELFF
V: TRBV6-2/TRBV6-3; J: TRBJ2-5; D: TRBD2; size: -; DNA: TGTGCCAGCAGCCCGACCACTAGCGGAAAGACCCAGTACTTC; CDR3: CASSPTTSGKTQYF
V: TRBV10-2; J: TRBJ2-3; D: TRBD1; size: -; DNA: TGCGCCAGCAATCCGACAGGGGGAAGCACAGATACGCAGTATTTT; CDR3: CASNPTGGSTDTQYF
V: TRBV5-6; J: TRBJ2-3; D: TRBD2; size: -; DNA: TGTGCCAGCAGCTTTAGGACTAGCGGGAGAGGACGCGCAGATACGCAGTATTTT; CDR3: CASSFRTSGRGRADTQYF
V: TRBV5-8; J: TRBJ2-3; D: -; size: -; DNA: TGTGCCAGCAGCCGCGGGACTCGTAGCACAGATACGCAGTATTTT; CDR3: CASSRGTRSTDTQYF
V: TRBV28; J: TRBJ1-2; D: -; size: -; DNA: TGTGCCAGCAGTTTTCAGGCCGCCACCTCAGAAGGCTACACCTTC; CDR3: CASSFQAATSEGYTF